The subject of this entry is one TCR beta chain. Its antigen target is currently unknown. No base quality information exists; no much larger clone differs at one position. This sample stems from a study of radiation and T cells in renal cell carcinoma (dated by TCRdb to about 2020). For the wider study: A total of 50 to 55 samples underwent TCR beta sequencing, made up of roughly 26 tumors and about 27 peripheral blood samples. The final blood draw was performed at 4 weeks after radiation, at the same time as nephrectomy. In the approximately 49 samples combined, 4,016,671 unique CDR3 nucleotide sequences were found, encoding 2.5 million or so unique CDR3 amino acid sequences.

The immunoSEQ kit was used, according to the manufacturer's recommendations, to generate TCR beta libraries from genomic DNA. For library preparation, a first multiplex PCR was performed with proprietary primers, followed by a second PCR in which unique barcodes were added, and bead cleanups were performed after each round. Each sample batch included a kit-provided positive control reaction and a negative control reaction. The final libraries were assessed on an Agilent 4200 TapeStation D1000 ScreenTape, pooled by volume, and quantified by qPCR. An Illumina NextSeq500 fitted with a MidOutput 150-cycle cartridge performed the sequencing, running 156 Read1 cycles and 15 Index1 cycles with the kit's custom primers. The pooled library was loaded at 0.9 to 1 pM, with a roughly 18% PhiX control spiked in. In the source study's methods: Vendor-processed data were analyzed in R, with a clonotype defined as all T cells sharing the same CDR3 nucleotide sequence. In the clone abundance analyses, frequencies were normalized to the 10,000 most abundant clones in each sample. Public T cell clones, averaging fewer than five per sample, were removed before analysis. A difference in abundance of at least 32-fold between compartments was used to define tumor-enriched and baseline blood-enriched clonotypes. A beta-binomial differential abundance model was used to identify clonotypes that were expanded or contracted between blood time points. Similarity between tumor and blood repertoires was quantified using the Baroni-Urbani and Buser coefficient, and groups were compared with two-tailed Wilcoxon tests in R. TCRdb re-hosts the immuneACCESS table, in-frame sequences only. Its copies lack some clones; in the studies checked, an unresolved V gene accounts for under half of them, and the cause for the rest is not known. That table supplies the V and J calls and clone size; D and trimming were determined from the DNA. Counted in this sample were 75,000 to 95,000 clones; roughly 80% of them appeared once. Roughly a tenth of the sample goes to the ten largest clones.

Reading the label with the study, this specimen's time point is: blood 4 weeks post-SBRT, at nephrectomy. This sample's treatment or condition label indicates: 15 Gy SBRT to primary tumor, nephrectomy 4 weeks later. The samples were obtained from a clinical trial, where primary renal cell carcinomas were treated with 15 Gy stereotactic body radiation therapy and then removed by nephrectomy 4 weeks afterward. To follow tumor-enriched clonotypes, serial peripheral blood was collected from radiation-treated patients at baseline and at 2 weeks and 4 weeks after SBRT. Renal cell carcinoma with clear cell pathology was present in all patients. Genomic DNA for TCR sequencing was prepared using the QIAamp DNA Blood Mini Kit (Qiagen). Samples were included in the analyses only if all quality control checks were passed. V was cut back by 2 bases and J by 4 bases, leaving a gap of 15 bases between them. The germline V gene encodes CDR1 SGHRS and CDR2 YFSETQ. The CDR3 starts with the cysteine, ends with the phenylalanine, and has 16 residues. Only CDR3 DNA remains: 48 bases, in frame from the first base.

The paper's findings and limits, for the study overall: No pretreatment tumor biopsies were available, so the baseline intratumoral presence of clonotypes could not be determined. An increase in top tumor clonotypes in blood was observed from baseline to 2 weeks post-radiation, followed by contraction by 4 weeks, which was taken to suggest transient expansion of tumor-resident clones. Effects of radiation dose or scheduling on the TCR repertoire could not be addressed with the single-armed trial design. Changes in the blood repertoire were not tracked past 4 weeks after treatment.

Sequencing used blood, obtained from a patient whose treatment included radiotherapy and nephrectomy. This TCR was sampled from a man in his fifties with renal cell carcinoma. Recombination linked TRBV5-1 to TRBJ1-4; the D gene is perhaps TRBD1, on 6 matching bases. The CDR3 protein is CASSLRGQANNEKLFF. The DNA sequence reads TGCGCCAGCAGCTTACGGGGGCAGGCGAATAATGAAAAACTGTTTTTT.